The sequence of this TCR beta chain was determined in a study of T cells in localized non-small cell lung cancer. Germline assignment: CDR1 SGHTS and CDR2 YDEGEE. The V gene lost 2 bases and the J gene lost 2 bases, with 7 bases spanning the gap. The CDR3 length is 14 residues. The protocol was immunoSEQ multiplex PCR, while the TCRdb copy is restricted to in-frame clones and leaves out a portion. The sample shows 100,000 to 150,000 clones, 89% of them seen only once. This specimen consisted of peripheral blood, obtained before any cancer treatment. The sequence was collected from an older female donor with stage I lung adenocarcinoma. The J gene is TRBJ2-2, the V gene TRBV5-8; D remains ambiguous. DNA for the CDR3: TGTGCCAGCAGCTTCATCAGTAACACCGGGGAGCTGTTTTTT. Protein product: CASSFISNTGELFF.